This T cell receptor beta chain was recovered during a study of beta chain features in type 1 diabetes. Overall study: Examined across all samples were about 110,000,000 sorted cells. Overall study findings and caveats: TCRB rearrangement may or may not be influenced by HLA type; here this remained unresolved. In type 1 diabetes patients, VDJ junctions had fewer insertions; deletions at these junctions were more frequent. Significant though moderate, a shortening of TCRB CDR3s appeared in all four CD4+ subsets of Type 1 diabetes patients.

As every portion of the isolated RNA was reverse transcribed, the sequencing read expressed TCRB transcripts. Produced via immunoSEQ multiplex PCR; TCRdb's table is partial and in-frame only. Of roughly 330,000 clones listed, 13% are singletons. Concerning this clone: The antigen remains unidentified.

One heparinised draw, averaging around 120 mL, was taken per donor. V was clipped by 0 bases and J by 3 bases; unmatched bases: 6. The CDR3 runs 16 residues. Germline CDR1 SGHDT, CDR2 YYEEEE. Sequencing input: naive CD4+ T cells from blood. This TCR was sampled from a woman between 18 and 29 years old with type 1 diabetes. The chain uses TRBV5-6 and TRBJ2-7, with 10 bases aligning to TRBD1. The CDR3 nucleotides read TGTGCCAGCAGCTTGGGTACTGGGACAGGGGTCTACGAGCAGTACTTC. It yields the protein CASSLGTGTGVYEQYF.